One sample yielded the 26 T cell receptor beta chains listed below, sequenced in a study of blood T cell repertoires in COVID-19. Profiled with immunoSEQ multiplex PCR; TCRdb holds only in-frame clones, not every one. The sample contains 380,000 or so clones, roughly 90% of which appear only once. Sequencing input: peripheral blood. The receptors here all came from a man aged 35-49 years with acute or convalescent COVID-19.

J is TRBJ2-7 and V is TRBV5-1; 8 bases are a match to TRBD1. V lost 3 bases to trimming and J lost 1 base; unmatched junction nucleotides: 6. This CDR3 comprises 15 residues. Germline CDR1 reads SGHRS; CDR2 reads YFSETQ. The CDR3: CASSSRQGLSYEQYF. The CDR3 DNA sequence: TGCGCCAGCAGCTCGAGACAGGGGTTATCCTACGAGCAGTACTTC.

This clone is a singleton in its sample. The CDR3, as DNA: TGTGCCAGCAGCCAAGATCAAATCAAGCGGGGGGGCCCAGATACGCAGTATTTT. This translates into CASSQDQIKRGGPDTQYF. The V call is TRBV3-1 (or the pseudogene TRBV3-2), the J call TRBJ2-3; 10 bases map to TRBD2. Trimming removed 0 bases from V and 4 bases from J; junction bases left unmatched: 10. The CDR3 is made up of 18 amino acids. Germline V gene data show CDR1 as LGHDT and CDR2 as YNNKEL (reference sequence).

This sequence joins TRBV11-1 and TRBJ1-1; D unresolved. Looked up from germline, CDR1 is SGHAT and CDR2 is FQDESV (reference sequence). Trimming left V 2 bases short and J 0 bases short, with 4 bases between. The CDR3 contains 13 residues. CDR3 nucleotide sequence: TGTGCCAGCAGCTTATTCGTGAACACTGAAGCTTTCTTT. Its protein is CASSLFVNTEAFF.

V and J are TRBV5-1 and TRBJ2-1; 9 bases are a match to TRBD1. Germline trimming cut 1 base from V and 6 bases from J; bases unmatched to any gene: 2. Germline V gene sequence: CDR1 SGHRS, CDR2 YFSETQ. The CDR3 covers 14 residues. The CDR3 spells CASSLRDRVNEQFF. CDR3 DNA sequence: TGCGCCAGCAGCTTGCGGGACAGGGTCAATGAGCAGTTCTTC.

This chain links TRBV5-5 with TRBJ1-6; the D gene is possibly TRBD1 (6 bases). The V and J ends lost 0 bases and 0 bases respectively, with 16 bases between them. This CDR3 is 19 amino acids long. CDR1 is SGHKS and CDR2 is YYEKEE in the germline V gene (reference sequence). CDR3: CASSLVLGARSSYNSPLHF. The CDR3 bases are TGTGCCAGCAGCTTGGTGTTGGGGGCGCGAAGCTCCTATAATTCACCCCTCCACTTT.

The chain employs TRBV30 and TRBJ1-2; TRBD1 matches at 7 bases. The ends lost 1 base at V and 3 bases at J; junction bases unmatched: 2. This CDR3 comprises 13 residues. Looked up from germline, CDR1 is GTSNPN and CDR2 is SVGIG (reference sequence). The CDR3 nucleotides are TGTGCCTGGAGTGCCAGGGGGGACTATGGCTACACCTTC. It codes for CAWSARGDYGYTF.

V usage is TRBV28 and J usage is TRBJ2-6, with 9 nucleotides matching TRBD1. The junction had 10 bases not matched to a gene; V was cut back by 9 bases and J by 1 base. Looked up from germline, CDR1 is MDHEN and CDR2 is SYDVKM. CDR3 length: 17 residues. DNA for the CDR3: TGTGCCAGTCAGGGGGACAGGGAAATTTCTGGGGCCAACGTCCTGACTTTC. This gives the protein CASQGDREISGANVLTF.

J is TRBJ2-3 and V is TRBV10-3; TRBD2 agrees at 14 bases. With V trimmed by 4 bases and J by 1 base, 1 base remained unmatched. The length of the CDR3 is 16 residues. Germline values: CDR1 ENHRY, CDR2 SYGVKD. The DNA of the CDR3 is TGTGCCATCAGTGGGACTAGCGGGGGGCGCACAGATACGCAGTATTTT. Amino acids: CAISGTSGGRTDTQYF.

V gene TRBV9 combines with J gene TRBJ1-1; 7 bases line up with TRBD1. CDR1 is SGDLS, CDR2 YYNGEE, per germline. This CDR3 spans 13 amino acids. The junction had 7 bases not matched to a gene; V was cut back by 3 bases and J by 8 bases. CDR3: CASSEGQRSEAFF. DNA of the CDR3: TGTGCCAGCAGCGAGGGACAGCGAAGCGAAGCTTTCTTT.

In this sample, this clone turned up once. The chain combines TRBV28 with TRBJ2-5, with 7 bases aligning to TRBD1. The CDR3 covers 16 residues. Trimming removed 3 bases from V and 6 bases from J; junction bases left unmatched: 13. Germline lookup yields CDR1 MDHEN and CDR2 SYDVKM. DNA of the CDR3: TGTGCCAGCAGTTTCGACAGGGAATATGGTTGGAAGACCCAGTACTTC. Its translation is CASSFDREYGWKTQYF.

The chain combines TRBV12-5 with TRBJ1-2, with 7 bases matching TRBD1. The germline V gene encodes CDR1 LGHNT and CDR2 FRNRAP. Unmatched junction bases numbered 20, after V lost 7 bases and J lost 3 bases. The CDR3 sequence is 18 residues long. CDR3 DNA: TGTGCTAGTGCCACCCTTCGTGGGACAGTCCAGACAGACTATGGCTACACCTTC. Its translation: CASATLRGTVQTDYGYTF.

This clone was seen only a few times. V and J are TRBV28 and TRBJ2-2; TRBD1 matches 10 bases. CDR3 length: 18 amino acids. Germline trimming cut 6 bases from V and 9 bases from J; bases unmatched to any gene: 19. Germline V gene sequence: CDR1 MDHEN, CDR2 SYDVKM. The CDR3 DNA follows: TGTGCCAGCAGACCGGACAGGGGGGAACGCCTATTTTTCCGGGAGCTGTTTTTT. Translated, it gives CASRPDRGERLFFRELFF. Combining the CDR3 with reference TRBV28 and TRBJ2-2 gives the whole variable domain DVKVTQSSRYLVKRTGEKVFLECVQDMDHENMFWYRQDPGLGLRLIYFSYDVKMKEKGDIPEGYSVSREKKERFSLILESASTNQTSMYLCASRPDRGERLFFRELFFGEGSRLTVL.

The chain uses TRBV11-2 and TRBJ2-4, with TRBD1 as a possible D gene (5 bases). Germline V gene data show CDR1 as SGHAT and CDR2 as FQNNGV. The CDR3 is 15 residues long. The V gene lost 6 bases and the J gene lost 6 bases, with 18 bases spanning the gap. The CDR3 sequence: CASRLIQGVGNIQYF. The CDR3 region has the DNA TGTGCCAGCAGACTGATCCAGGGCGTTGGAAACATTCAGTACTTC. Full variable domain (rest looked up from reference TRBV11-2 and TRBJ2-4): EAGVAQSPRYKIIEKRQSVAFWCNPISGHATLYWYQQILGQGPKLLIQFQNNGVVDDSQLPKDRFSAERLKGVDSTLKIQPAKLEDSAVYLCASRLIQGVGNIQYFGAGTRLSVL.

The CDR3 DNA is TGTGCCAGCAGCCAAGGGGCTGCAACTAATGAAAAACTGTTTTTT. Amino acids: CASSQGAATNEKLFF. The V gene is TRBV4-2, the J gene TRBJ1-4, with unresolved D. Germline values: CDR1 LGHNA, CDR2 YNFKEQ. This CDR3 has 15 residues. V was clipped by 1 base and J by 0 bases, with 6 bases between them.

The rearrangement links TRBV19 to TRBJ1-2, with D maybe TRBD1 (5 bases). The CDR3 has 15 amino acids. Trimming left V 1 base short and J 4 bases short, with 13 bases between. Germline V gene sequence: CDR1 LNHDA, CDR2 SQIVND (reference sequence). CDR3 coding DNA: TGTGCCAGTAGTATAGCGCAGGGTTCATCCTATGGCTACACCTTC. Its translation: CASSIAQGSSYGYTF.

This CDR3 reads CASSPRVDEQFF. The CDR3, as DNA: TGTGCCAGCAGCCCGAGGGTCGATGAGCAGTTCTTC. J is TRBJ2-1 and V is TRBV12-3 or TRBV12-4, with TRBD2 as a possible D gene (5 bases). The CDR3 runs to 12 residues. V shed 6 bases and J shed 8 bases, with 11 bases lying between them.

V and J are TRBV7-2 and TRBJ2-1, with 8 bases matching TRBD1. The germline V gene has CDR1 SGHTA and CDR2 FQGNSA. V was clipped by 5 bases and J by 4 bases; unmatched bases: 4. This CDR3 region has 14 residues. CDR3 DNA: TGTGCCAGCAGCCCGAGGACAGGGTACAATGAGCAGTTCTTC. Translation gives CASSPRTGYNEQFF.

The V call is TRBV15, the J call TRBJ1-2; D may be TRBD1 (6 bases). Germline V lookup: CDR1 LNHNV, CDR2 YYDKDF (reference sequence). V dropped 0 bases and J dropped 7 bases, with 12 bases sitting between them. The CDR3 covers 14 residues. The CDR3: CATSRDSTGFGYTF. As DNA, the CDR3 is TGTGCCACCAGCAGAGACTCCACAGGGTTTGGCTACACCTTC.

The rearrangement links TRBV5-4 to TRBJ2-1; possible D gene TRBD1, 6 bases. Looked up from germline, CDR1 is SGHNT and CDR2 is YYREEE (reference sequence). The ends were cut back, 3 bases at V and 1 base at J, with 14 bases in the middle. The CDR3 runs 16 residues. The chain's CDR3 is CASSSADSRSYNEQFF. CDR3 sequence (DNA): TGTGCCAGCAGCTCGGCGGACAGCCGATCCTACAATGAGCAGTTCTTC. Combining the CDR3 with reference TRBV5-4 and TRBJ2-1 gives the whole variable domain ETGVTQSPTHLIKTRGQQVTLRCSSQSGHNTVSWYQQALGQGPQFIFQYYREEENGRGNFPPRFSGLQFPNYSSELNVNALELDDSALYLCASSSADSRSYNEQFFGPGTRLTVL.

This sequence joins TRBV7-8 and TRBJ1-1; 9 bases fit TRBD1. Germline CDR1 is SGHVS and CDR2 is FQNEAQ. Losses at the gene ends were 2 bases for V and 5 bases for J; bases not matched to a gene: 21. The CDR3 runs 20 residues. Here the CDR3 DNA reads TGTGCCAGCAGCTTATTTCGCTCGGGAACAGGGGGCGCGAGAGGGACTGAAGCTTTCTTT. Its protein product is CASSLFRSGTGGARGTEAFF.

V usage is TRBV6-5 and J usage is TRBJ2-7; TRBD1 might be the D (6 bases). Germline CDR1 MNHEY, CDR2 SVGAGI. V lost 4 bases and J lost 2, with 15 bases in between. This CDR3 has 15 residues. In nucleotides, the CDR3 is TGTGCCAGCAGTTCCGACAGGAGAGGGACCTACGAGCAGTACTTC. As protein: CASSSDRRGTYEQYF.

The chain combines TRBV25-1 with TRBJ2-4, with TRBD1 identical over 7 bases. The CDR3 has 14 residues. CDR1 MGHDK and CDR2 SYGVNS come from the germline V gene. The junction had 2 bases not matched to a gene; V was cut back by 1 base and J by 5 bases. In DNA, the CDR3 is TGTGCCAGCAGTGAATTTGGACAGGAAAACATTCAGTACTTC. It is translated as CASSEFGQENIQYF.

This chain links TRBV5-6 with TRBJ2-5; TRBD2 might be the D (6 bases). V dropped 2 bases and J dropped 7 bases, with 15 bases sitting between them. The CDR3 is 14 amino acids. Germline CDR1 and CDR2: SGHDT and YYEEEE. Here the CDR3 reads CASSFYGGGRTQYF. The CDR3 coding sequence is TGTGCCAGCAGCTTTTACGGGGGAGGAAGGACCCAGTACTTC.

The CDR3 loop reads CASSLWAGGNTEAFF. CDR3 nucleotides: TGTGCCAGCAGTTTATGGGCAGGGGGGAACACTGAAGCTTTCTTT. The chain recombines TRBV27 with TRBJ1-1; 7 nucleotides align to TRBD1. Trimming at V came to 1 base and at J to 1 base, leaving 3 bases not matched to a gene. The CDR3 loop spans 15 amino acids. The germline gives CDR1 MNHEY, CDR2 SMNVEV (reference sequence).

This clone was counted once. This chain connects TRBV28 to TRBJ2-7; D is uncertain. The CDR3 extends over 14 amino acids. Germline loops: CDR1 MDHEN, CDR2 SYDVKM. Between the trimmed V and J ends, which lost 6 bases and 3 bases, there was a span of 15 bases. CDR3 DNA sequence: TGTGCCAGCAGGCCCATTTTGGTCGGCTACGAGCAGTACTTC. Its protein product is CASRPILVGYEQYF. The entire variable domain, with the rest obtained from reference TRBV28 and TRBJ2-7, is as follows: DVKVTQSSRYLVKRTGEKVFLECVQDMDHENMFWYRQDPGLGLRLIYFSYDVKMKEKGDIPEGYSVSREKKERFSLILESASTNQTSMYLCASRPILVGYEQYFGPGTRLTVT.

The chain carries TRBV7-3 and TRBJ2-3; 15 bases fit TRBD2. The J segment lost 6 bases and the V segment lost 4 bases, leaving 11 bases of the junction unmatched. The germline gives CDR1 SGHTA, CDR2 FQGTGA. The CDR3 has 18 residues. For the CDR3, the DNA is TGTGCCAGCAGCTACGACCCGGGACTAGCGGGAGGTAGCGATACGCAGTATTTT. This translates into CASSYDPGLAGGSDTQYF.